The source of this T cell receptor beta chain is a study of shared clonotypes between healthy human individuals. Germline V lookup: CDR1 SGHRS, CDR2 YFSETQ. V was clipped by 4 bases and J by 1 base, with 14 bases between them. This CDR3 comprises 15 residues. A single count supports this clone. TCRdb keeps only in-frame clones here, not all; method: immunoSEQ multiplex PCR. The sample consists of 550,000 to 700,000 clones, about 80% of them appearing once. The chain carries TRBV5-1 and TRBJ2-5, with D unresolved. This TCR derives from a woman aged 25 to 39 in good health. The material sequenced was memory CD4+ T cells sorted from blood. The sample's subset: CD45RA-negative fraction. CDR3 amino acids: CASSPGHESQETQYF. The CDR3 DNA follows: TGCGCCAGCAGCCCCGGGCACGAGAGCCAAGAGACCCAGTACTTC.